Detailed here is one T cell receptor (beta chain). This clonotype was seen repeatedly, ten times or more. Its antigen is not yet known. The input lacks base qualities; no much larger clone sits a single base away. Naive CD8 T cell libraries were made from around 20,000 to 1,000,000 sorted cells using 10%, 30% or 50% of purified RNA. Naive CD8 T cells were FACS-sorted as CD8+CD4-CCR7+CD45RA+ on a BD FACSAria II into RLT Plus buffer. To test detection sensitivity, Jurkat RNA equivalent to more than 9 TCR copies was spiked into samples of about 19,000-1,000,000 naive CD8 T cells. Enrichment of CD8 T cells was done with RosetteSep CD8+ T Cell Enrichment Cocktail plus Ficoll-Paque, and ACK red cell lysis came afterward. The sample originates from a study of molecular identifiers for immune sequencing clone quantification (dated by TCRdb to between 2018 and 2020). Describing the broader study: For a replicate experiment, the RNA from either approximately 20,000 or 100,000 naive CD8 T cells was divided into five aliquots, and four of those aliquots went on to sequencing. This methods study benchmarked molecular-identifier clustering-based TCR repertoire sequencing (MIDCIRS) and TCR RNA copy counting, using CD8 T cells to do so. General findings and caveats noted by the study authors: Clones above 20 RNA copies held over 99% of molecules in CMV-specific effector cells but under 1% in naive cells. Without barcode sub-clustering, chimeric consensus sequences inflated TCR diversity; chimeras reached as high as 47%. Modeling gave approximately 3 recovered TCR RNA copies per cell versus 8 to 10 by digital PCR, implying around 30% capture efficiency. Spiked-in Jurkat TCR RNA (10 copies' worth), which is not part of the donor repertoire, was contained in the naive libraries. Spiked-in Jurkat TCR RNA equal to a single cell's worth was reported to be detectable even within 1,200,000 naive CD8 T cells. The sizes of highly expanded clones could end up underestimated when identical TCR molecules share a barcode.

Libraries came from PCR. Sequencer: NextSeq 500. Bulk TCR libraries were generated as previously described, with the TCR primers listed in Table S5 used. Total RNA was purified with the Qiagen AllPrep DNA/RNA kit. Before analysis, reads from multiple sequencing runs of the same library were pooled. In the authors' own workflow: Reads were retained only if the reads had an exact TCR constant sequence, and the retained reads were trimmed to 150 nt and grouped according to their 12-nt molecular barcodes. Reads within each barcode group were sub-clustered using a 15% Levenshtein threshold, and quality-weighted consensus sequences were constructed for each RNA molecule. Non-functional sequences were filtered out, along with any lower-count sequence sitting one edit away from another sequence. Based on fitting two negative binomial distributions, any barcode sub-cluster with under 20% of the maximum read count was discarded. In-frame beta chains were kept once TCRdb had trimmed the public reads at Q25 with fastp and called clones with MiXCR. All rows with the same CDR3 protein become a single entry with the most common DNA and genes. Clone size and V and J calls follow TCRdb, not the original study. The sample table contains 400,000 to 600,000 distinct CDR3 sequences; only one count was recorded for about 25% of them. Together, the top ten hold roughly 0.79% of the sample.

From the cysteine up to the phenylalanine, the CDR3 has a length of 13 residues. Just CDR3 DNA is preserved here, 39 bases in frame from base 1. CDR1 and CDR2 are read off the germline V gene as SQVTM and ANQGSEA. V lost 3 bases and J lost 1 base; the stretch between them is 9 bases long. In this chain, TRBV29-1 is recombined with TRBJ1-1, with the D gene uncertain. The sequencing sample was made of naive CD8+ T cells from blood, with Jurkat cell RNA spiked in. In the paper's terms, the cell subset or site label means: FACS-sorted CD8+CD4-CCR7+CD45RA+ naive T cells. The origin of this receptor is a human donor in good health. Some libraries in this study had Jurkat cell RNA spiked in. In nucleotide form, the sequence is TGCAGCGTTGAGTGGCGGGGGAACACTGAAGCTTTCTTT. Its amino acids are CSVEWRGNTEAFF.